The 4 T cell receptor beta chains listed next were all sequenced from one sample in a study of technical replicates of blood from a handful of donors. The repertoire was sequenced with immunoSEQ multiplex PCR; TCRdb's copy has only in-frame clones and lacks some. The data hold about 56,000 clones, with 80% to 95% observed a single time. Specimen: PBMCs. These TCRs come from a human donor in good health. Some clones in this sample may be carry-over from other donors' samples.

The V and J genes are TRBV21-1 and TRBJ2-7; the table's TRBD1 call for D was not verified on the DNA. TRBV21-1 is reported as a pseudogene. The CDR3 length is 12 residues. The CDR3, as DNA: TGTGCCAGCAGCCGTTTAGGAACAGGGAAAAGGGTC. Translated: CASSRLGTGKRV.

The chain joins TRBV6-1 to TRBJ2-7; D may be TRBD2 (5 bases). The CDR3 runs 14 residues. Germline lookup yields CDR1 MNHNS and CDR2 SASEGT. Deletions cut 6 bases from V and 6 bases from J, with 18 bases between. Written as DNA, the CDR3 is TGTGCCAGCAGCTTTGGCGGGTTCCGTCTCGAGCAGTACTTC. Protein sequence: CASSFGGFRLEQYF.

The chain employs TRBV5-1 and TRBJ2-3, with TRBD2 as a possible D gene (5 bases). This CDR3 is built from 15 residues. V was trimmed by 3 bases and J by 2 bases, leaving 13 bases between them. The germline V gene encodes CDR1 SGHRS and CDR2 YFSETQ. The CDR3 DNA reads TGCGCCAGCAGCTCCCCGGGATCCCACACAGATACGCAGTATTTT. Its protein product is CASSSPGSHTDTQYF.

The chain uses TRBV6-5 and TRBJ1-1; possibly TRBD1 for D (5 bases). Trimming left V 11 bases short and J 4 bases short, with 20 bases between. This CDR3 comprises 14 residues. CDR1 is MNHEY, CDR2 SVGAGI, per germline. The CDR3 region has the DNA TGTGCCCCTCTTGGGGGGACCCAGGGCACTGAAGCTTTCTTT. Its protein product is CAPLGGTQGTEAFF.